These 2 T cell receptor beta chains originate from one sample sequenced in a study of cytotoxic CD8 clonotypes in ibrutinib-treated CLL. Sequenced by immunoSEQ multiplex PCR; TCRdb stores in-frame clones only, minus some. The top ten hold roughly 2% of the sample, which has 130,000 or so clones, approximately 85% seen once. Sequenced material: PBMCs, taken after 24 months of ibrutinib treatment. These receptors originate from a human donor with chronic lymphocytic leukemia.

Concerning this clone: Other nucleotide sequences from this sample produce the same CDR3. The CDR3 sequence: CASRPPGQANTGELFF. As DNA, the CDR3 is TGTGCCAGCAGGCCTCCGGGGCAGGCGAACACCGGGGAGCTGTTTTTT. V is TRBV11-2 and J is TRBJ2-2; D may match TRBD1 or TRBD2 (5 bases each). The V end lost 6 bases, the J end lost 0 bases, and 14 bases lay between the germline ends. This CDR3 has 16 residues. The germline gives CDR1 SGHAT, CDR2 FQNNGV.

This clone was observed a few times. The chain has TRBV20-1 and TRBJ2-1; D remains unclear. Germline lookup yields CDR1 DFQATT and CDR2 SNEGSKA (reference sequence). This CDR3 has 8 amino acids. Here the CDR3 DNA reads TGCAAGGGCACTGAGCAGTTCTTC. Translation: CKGTEQFF.